Here is one T cell receptor (beta chain) with its context. The antigen is not known. Germline values: CDR1 SGHTA, CDR2 FQGNSA. This CDR3 has 13 amino acids. V was pared by 4 bases and J by 5 bases, with 5 bases of the junction left unmatched. The sample is drawn from a study of shared clonotypes between healthy human individuals. Study observations and caveats: An anticipated effect of sequencing depth on clonotype sharing among donors was recognized.

Generated by immunoSEQ multiplex PCR, the TCRdb table keeps only in-frame clones and is missing some. Among some 1.4 million clones listed, roughly 96% were seen once. Sequenced input: naive CD4+ T cells sorted from blood. Sample subset: CD45RA+ positively selected. The clonotype was recovered from a man younger than 40 in good health. The V gene is TRBV7-2, the J gene TRBJ2-7, with 7 bases identical to TRBD1. The CDR3 sequence is CASSSSGGNEQYF. The CDR3 DNA reads as TGTGCCAGCAGCTCGTCAGGGGGAAACGAGCAGTACTTC.